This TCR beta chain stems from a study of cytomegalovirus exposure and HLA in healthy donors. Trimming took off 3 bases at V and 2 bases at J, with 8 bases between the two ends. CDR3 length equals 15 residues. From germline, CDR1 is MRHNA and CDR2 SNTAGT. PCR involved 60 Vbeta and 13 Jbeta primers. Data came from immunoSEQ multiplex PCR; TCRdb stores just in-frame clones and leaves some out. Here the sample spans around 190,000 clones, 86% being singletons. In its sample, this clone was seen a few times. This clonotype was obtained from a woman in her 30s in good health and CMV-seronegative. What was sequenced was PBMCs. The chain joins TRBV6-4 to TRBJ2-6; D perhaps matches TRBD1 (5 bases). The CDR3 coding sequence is TGTGCCAGCAGTGAAGGGGTTGCTGGGGCCAACGTCCTGACTTTC. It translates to CASSEGVAGANVLTF.